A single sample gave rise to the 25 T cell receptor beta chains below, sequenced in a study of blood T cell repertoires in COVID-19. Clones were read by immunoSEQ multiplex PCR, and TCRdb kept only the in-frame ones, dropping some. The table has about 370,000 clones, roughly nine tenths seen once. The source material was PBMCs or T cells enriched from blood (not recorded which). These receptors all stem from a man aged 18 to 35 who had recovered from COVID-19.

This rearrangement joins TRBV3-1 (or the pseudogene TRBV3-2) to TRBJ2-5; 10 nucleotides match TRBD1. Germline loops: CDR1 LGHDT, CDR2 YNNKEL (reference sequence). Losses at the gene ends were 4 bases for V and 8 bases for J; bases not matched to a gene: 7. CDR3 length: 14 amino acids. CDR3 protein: CASSPTQTGGTQYF. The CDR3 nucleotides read TGTGCCAGCAGCCCAACTCAGACAGGGGGCACCCAGTACTTC.

Here the CDR3 DNA reads TGCGCCAGCAGCCCTCCTACCGGACAGGGAACGACTGAAGCTTTCTTT. Translation gives CASSPPTGQGTTEAFF. This rearrangement joins TRBV4-1 to TRBJ1-1; 8 nucleotides line up with TRBD1. The trim removed 4 bases at V and 5 bases at J, leaving 12 bases unmatched. The V gene's germline CDR1 is MGHRA and CDR2 YSYEKL. The CDR3 runs to 16 residues.

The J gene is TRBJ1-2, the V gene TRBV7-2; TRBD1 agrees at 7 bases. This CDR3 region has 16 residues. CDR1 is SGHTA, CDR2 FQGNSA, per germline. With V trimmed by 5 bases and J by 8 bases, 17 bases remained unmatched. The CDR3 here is CASSHYRDSDIFGYTF. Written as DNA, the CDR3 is TGTGCCAGCAGCCACTACCGGGACAGTGATATATTCGGCTACACCTTC. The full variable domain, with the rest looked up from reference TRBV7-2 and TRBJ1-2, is GAGVSQSPSNKVTEKGKDVELRCDPISGHTALYWYRQSLGQGLEFLIYFQGNSAPDKSGLPSDRFSAERTGGSVSTLTIQRTQQEDSAVYLCASSHYRDSDIFGYTFGSGTRLTVV.

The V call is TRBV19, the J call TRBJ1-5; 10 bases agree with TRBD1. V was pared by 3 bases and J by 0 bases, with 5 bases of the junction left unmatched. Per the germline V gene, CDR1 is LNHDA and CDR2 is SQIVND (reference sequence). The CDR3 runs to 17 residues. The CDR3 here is CASSIRDRGASNQPQHF. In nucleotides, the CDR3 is TGTGCCAGTAGTATCAGGGACAGGGGCGCTAGCAATCAGCCCCAGCATTTT.

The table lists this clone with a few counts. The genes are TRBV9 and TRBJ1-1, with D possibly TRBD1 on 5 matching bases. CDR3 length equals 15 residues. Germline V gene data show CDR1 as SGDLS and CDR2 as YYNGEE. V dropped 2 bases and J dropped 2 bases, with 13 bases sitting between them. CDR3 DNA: TGTGCCAGCAGCGTGGGTGTAGGGGTCAACACTGAAGCTTTCTTT. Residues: CASSVGVGVNTEAFF.

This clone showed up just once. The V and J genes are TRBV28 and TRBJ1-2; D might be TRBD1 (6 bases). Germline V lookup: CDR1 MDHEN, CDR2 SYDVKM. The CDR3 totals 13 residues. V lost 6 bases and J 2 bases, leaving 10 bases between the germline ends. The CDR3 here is CASSPQGNYGYTF. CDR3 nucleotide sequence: TGTGCCAGCAGCCCTCAGGGGAACTATGGCTACACCTTC.

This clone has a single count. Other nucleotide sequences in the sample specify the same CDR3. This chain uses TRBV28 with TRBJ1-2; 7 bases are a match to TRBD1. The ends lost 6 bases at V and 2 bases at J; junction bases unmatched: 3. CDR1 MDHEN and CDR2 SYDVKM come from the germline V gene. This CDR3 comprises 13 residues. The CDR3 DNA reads TGTGCCAGCAGCTCGGGACAGAACTATGGCTACACCTTC. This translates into CASSSGQNYGYTF.

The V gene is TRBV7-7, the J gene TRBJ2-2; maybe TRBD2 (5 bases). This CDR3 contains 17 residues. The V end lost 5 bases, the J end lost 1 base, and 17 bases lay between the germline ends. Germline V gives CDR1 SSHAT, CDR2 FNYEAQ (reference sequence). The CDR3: CASSPGRGEQNTGELFF. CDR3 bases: TGTGCCAGCAGCCCCGGACGGGGAGAGCAGAACACCGGGGAGCTGTTTTTT.

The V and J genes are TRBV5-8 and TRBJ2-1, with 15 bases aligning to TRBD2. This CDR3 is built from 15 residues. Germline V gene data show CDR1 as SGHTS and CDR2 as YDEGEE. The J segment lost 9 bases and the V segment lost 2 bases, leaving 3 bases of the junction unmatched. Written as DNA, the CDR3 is TGTGCCAGCAGCTTTGGACTAGCGGGAGGGCTTGAGCAGTTCTTC. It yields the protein CASSFGLAGGLEQFF.

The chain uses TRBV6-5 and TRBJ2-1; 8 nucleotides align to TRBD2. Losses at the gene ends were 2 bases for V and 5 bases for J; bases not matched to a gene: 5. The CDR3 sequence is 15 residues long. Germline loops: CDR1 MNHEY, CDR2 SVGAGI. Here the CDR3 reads CASSYTTSGNNEQFF. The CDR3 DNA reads TGTGCCAGCAGTTACACCACTAGCGGAAACAATGAGCAGTTCTTC.

The CDR3 protein is CATSDSRGGNTEAFF. CDR3 nucleotides: TGTGCCACCAGTGATAGCAGGGGCGGTAACACTGAAGCTTTCTTT. The chain joins TRBV24-1 to TRBJ1-1; possible D gene TRBD1, 6 bases. The germline CDR1 and CDR2 sequences are KGHDR and SFDVKD. The CDR3 spans 15 residues. The V end was cut by 3 bases, the J end by 2 bases, with 12 bases between.

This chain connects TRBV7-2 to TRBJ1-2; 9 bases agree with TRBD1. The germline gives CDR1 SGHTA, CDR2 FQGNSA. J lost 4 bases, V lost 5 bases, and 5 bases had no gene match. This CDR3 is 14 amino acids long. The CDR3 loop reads CASSPGQGFYGYTF. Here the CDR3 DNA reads TGTGCCAGCAGCCCGGGACAGGGATTCTATGGCTACACCTTC.

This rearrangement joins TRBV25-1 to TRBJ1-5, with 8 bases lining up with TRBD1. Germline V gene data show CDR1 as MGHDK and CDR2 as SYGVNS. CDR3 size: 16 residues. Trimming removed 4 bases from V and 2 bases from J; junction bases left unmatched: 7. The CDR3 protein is CASSGAGGTGNQPQHF. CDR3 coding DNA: TGTGCCAGCAGTGGAGCAGGGGGCACAGGCAATCAGCCCCAGCATTTT.

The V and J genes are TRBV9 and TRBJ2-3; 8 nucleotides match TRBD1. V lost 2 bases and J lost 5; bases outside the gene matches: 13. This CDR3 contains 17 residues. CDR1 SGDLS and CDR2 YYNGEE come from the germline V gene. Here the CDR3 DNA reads TGTGCCAGCAGCGTGGGCAGGGGGCGCTTCCAGATAGATACGCAGTATTTT. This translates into CASSVGRGRFQIDTQYF.

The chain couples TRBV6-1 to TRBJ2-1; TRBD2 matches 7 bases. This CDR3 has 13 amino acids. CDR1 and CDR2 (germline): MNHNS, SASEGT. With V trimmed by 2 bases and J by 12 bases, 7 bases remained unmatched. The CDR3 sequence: CASSETSDRGQFF. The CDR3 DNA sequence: TGTGCCAGCAGTGAAACTAGCGATCGTGGGCAGTTCTTC.

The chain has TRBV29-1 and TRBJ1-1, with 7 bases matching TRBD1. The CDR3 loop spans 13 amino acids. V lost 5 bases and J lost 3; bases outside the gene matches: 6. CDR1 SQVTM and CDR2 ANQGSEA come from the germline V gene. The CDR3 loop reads CSVKTGRDTEAFF. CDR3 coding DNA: TGCAGCGTTAAGACAGGGCGCGACACTGAAGCTTTCTTT. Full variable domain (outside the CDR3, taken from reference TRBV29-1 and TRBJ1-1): SAVISQKPSRDICQRGTSLTIQCQVDSQVTMMFWYRQQPGQSLTLIATANQGSEATYESGFVIDKFPISRPNLTFSTLTVSNMSPEDSSIYLCSVKTGRDTEAFFGQGTRLTVV.

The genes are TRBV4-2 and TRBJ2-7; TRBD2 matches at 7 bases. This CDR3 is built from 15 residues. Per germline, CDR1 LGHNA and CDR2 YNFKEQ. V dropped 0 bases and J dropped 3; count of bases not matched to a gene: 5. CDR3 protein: CASSQETSAVYEQYF. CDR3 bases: TGTGCCAGCAGCCAAGAAACTAGCGCCGTCTACGAGCAGTACTTC.

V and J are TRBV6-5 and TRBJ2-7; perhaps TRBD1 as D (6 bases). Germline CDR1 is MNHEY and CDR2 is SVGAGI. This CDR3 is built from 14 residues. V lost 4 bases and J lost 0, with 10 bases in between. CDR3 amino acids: CASSFNRDSYEQYF. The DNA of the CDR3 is TGTGCCAGCAGTTTCAACAGGGACTCCTACGAGCAGTACTTC.

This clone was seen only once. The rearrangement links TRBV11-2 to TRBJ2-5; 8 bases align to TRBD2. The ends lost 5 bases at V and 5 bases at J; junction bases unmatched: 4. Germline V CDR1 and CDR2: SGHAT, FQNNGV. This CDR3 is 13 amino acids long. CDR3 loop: CASSPGGAETQYF. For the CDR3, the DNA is TGTGCCAGCAGCCCCGGGGGGGCGGAGACCCAGTACTTC. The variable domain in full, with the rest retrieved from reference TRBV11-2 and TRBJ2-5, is EAGVAQSPRYKIIEKRQSVAFWCNPISGHATLYWYQQILGQGPKLLIQFQNNGVVDDSQLPKDRFSAERLKGVDSTLKIQPAKLEDSAVYLCASSPGGAETQYFGPGTRLLVL.

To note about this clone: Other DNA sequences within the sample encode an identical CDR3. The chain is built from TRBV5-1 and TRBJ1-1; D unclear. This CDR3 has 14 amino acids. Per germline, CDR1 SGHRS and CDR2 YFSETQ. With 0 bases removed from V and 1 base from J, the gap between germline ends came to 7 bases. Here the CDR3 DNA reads TGCGCCAGCAGCTTGGGGGCCGGGAACACTGAAGCTTTCTTT. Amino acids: CASSLGAGNTEAFF.

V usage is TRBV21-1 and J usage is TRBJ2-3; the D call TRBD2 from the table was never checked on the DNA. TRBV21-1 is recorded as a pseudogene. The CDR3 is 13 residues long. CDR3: CASGGSVADTQYF. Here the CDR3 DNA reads TGTGCCAGCGGGGGGAGTGTGGCAGATACGCAGTATTTT.

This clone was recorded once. CDR3 region: CASRTREETQYF. The CDR3 DNA reads TGTGCCAGCCGGACCCGGGAGGAGACCCAGTACTTC. The chain has TRBV27 and TRBJ2-5, with TRBD2 as a possible D gene (6 bases). From germline, CDR1 is MNHEY and CDR2 SMNVEV (reference sequence). Trimming stripped 8 bases from V and 5 bases from J, with 12 bases between. CDR3 length: 12 amino acids.

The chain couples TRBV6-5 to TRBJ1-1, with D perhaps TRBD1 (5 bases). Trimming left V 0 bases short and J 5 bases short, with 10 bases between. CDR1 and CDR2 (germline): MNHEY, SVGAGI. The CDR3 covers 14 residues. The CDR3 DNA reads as TGTGCCAGCAGTTACTCCGCGGGGCGGACTGAAGCTTTCTTT. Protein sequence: CASSYSAGRTEAFF.

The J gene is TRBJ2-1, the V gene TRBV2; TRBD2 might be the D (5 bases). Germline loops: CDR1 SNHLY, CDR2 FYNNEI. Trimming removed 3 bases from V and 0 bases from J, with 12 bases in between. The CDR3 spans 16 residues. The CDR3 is CASSDWGVGSYNEQFF. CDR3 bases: TGTGCCAGCAGTGATTGGGGAGTAGGCTCCTACAATGAGCAGTTCTTC.

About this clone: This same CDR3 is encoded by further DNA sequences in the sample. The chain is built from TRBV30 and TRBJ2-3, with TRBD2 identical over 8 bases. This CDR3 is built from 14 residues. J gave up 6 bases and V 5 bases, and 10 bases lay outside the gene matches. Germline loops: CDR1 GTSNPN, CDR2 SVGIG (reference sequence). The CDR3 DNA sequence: TGTGCCTGGTCAGCCGGGACTAGTACGGATACGCAGTATTTT. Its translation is CAWSAGTSTDTQYF. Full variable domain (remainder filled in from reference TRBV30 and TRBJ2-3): SQTIHQWPATLVQPVGSPLSLECTVEGTSNPNLYWYRQAAGRGLQLLFYSVGIGQISSEVPQNLSASRPQDRQFILSSKKLLLSDSGFYLCAWSAGTSTDTQYFGPGTRLTVL.